This T cell receptor (beta chain) is drawn from a study of T cell changes during pregnancy in multiple sclerosis. The CDR3 is 13 amino acids. Germline CDR1 SGDLS, CDR2 YYNGEE. Trimming cost V 2 bases and J 7 bases, with 9 bases left between them. The method was immunoSEQ multiplex PCR; TCRdb's version includes in-frame clones alone and lacks a portion of them. The sample records 55,000 or so clones, around 89% being singletons. This receptor was identified in a female donor with multiple sclerosis, enrolled in a pregnancy study. The specimen was CD4+ T cells from peripheral blood mononuclear cells, collected in the first trimester of pregnancy. This chain connects TRBV9 to TRBJ2-2; no firm D call. CDR3 sequence reads: CASSVLGFGELFF. CDR3 coding DNA: TGTGCCAGCAGCGTGCTAGGATTCGGGGAGCTGTTTTTT.